In this sample, the clone carrying this T cell receptor beta chain turned up many times. Its antigen remains unidentified. After removal of 5 bases from V and 0 bases from J, the junction contained 4 bases not matched to a gene. CDR1 is SGHTA, CDR2 FQGNSA, per germline. The length of the CDR3 is 15 residues. The data originate from a study of beta chain features in type 1 diabetes. Study-level points and caveats: Cells carrying high TCR expression could end up over-represented when cDNA is sequenced. A moderate, significant TCRB CDR3 shortening appeared in type 1 diabetes across four CD4+ subsets. VDJ junctions in type 1 diabetes patients carried more deletions and fewer insertions.

The isolated RNA, all of it, was reverse transcribed, so expressed TCRB transcripts were what got sequenced. Repertoires were generated with immunoSEQ multiplex PCR, while TCRdb's copy carries only in-frame clones and drops some. The sample contains a few hundred thousand clones, 8.5% to 10% of which appear only once. The gene calls are TRBV7-2 and TRBJ2-1; TRBD2 aligns across 7 bases. Input material: central memory CD4+ T cells from blood. The receptor was isolated from a young man with type 1 diabetes. CDR3 sequence: CASSRSGTSYNEQFF. CDR3 DNA sequence: TGTGCCAGCAGCCGGAGCGGGACCTCCTACAATGAGCAGTTCTTC.